The sequence of this T cell receptor (beta chain) was determined in a study of cytomegalovirus exposure and HLA in healthy donors. Looking at the study overall: Early released data comprised about 85 million unique TCRs from HLA-typed donors. Notes on the study in general: CMV antigen specificity was confirmed in vitro for a few CMV-associated chains. With DRB1 most and HLA-C fewest, TCR association rates differed between HLA loci in a later analysis.

Healthy bone marrow donors made up the cohort. As for this clone: Antigen unknown.

13 Jbeta primers and 60 Vbeta primers were used for the PCR. Repertoires were generated with immunoSEQ multiplex PCR, while TCRdb's copy carries only in-frame clones and drops some. Among approximately 120,000 clones listed, about 82% were seen once. The ends were cut back, 1 base at V and 1 base at J, with 13 bases in the middle. The CDR3 runs 16 residues. The germline V gene encodes CDR1 SGHNT and CDR2 YENEEA. The origin of this receptor is a man aged 45 to 65 in good health and CMV-seronegative. Sequenced sample: PBMCs. The genes are TRBV11-3 and TRBJ1-1, with a possible D match to TRBD1 (5 bases). This CDR3 is CASSLGGGRENTEAFF. In nucleotides, the CDR3 is TGTGCCAGCAGCTTAGGTGGTGGCAGGGAGAACACTGAAGCTTTCTTT.